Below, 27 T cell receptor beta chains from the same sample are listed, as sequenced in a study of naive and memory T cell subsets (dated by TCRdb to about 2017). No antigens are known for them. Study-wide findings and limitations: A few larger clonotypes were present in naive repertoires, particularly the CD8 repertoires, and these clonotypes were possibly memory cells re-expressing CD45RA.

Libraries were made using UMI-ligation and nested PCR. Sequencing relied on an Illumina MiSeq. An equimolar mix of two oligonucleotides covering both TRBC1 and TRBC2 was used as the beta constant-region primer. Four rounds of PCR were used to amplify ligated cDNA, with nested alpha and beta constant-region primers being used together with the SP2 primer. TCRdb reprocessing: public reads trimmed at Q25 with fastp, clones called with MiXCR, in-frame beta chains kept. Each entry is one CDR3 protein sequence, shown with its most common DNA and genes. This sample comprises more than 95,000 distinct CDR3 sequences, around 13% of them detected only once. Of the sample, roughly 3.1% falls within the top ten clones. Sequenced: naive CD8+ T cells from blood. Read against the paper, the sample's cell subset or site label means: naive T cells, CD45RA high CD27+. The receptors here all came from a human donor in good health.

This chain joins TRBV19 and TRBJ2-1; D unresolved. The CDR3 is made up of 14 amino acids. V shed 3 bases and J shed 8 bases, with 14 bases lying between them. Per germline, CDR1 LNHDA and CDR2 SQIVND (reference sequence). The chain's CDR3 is CASSITASSYEQFF. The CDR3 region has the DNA TGTGCCAGTAGTATTACCGCGTCTTCCTATGAGCAGTTCTTC.

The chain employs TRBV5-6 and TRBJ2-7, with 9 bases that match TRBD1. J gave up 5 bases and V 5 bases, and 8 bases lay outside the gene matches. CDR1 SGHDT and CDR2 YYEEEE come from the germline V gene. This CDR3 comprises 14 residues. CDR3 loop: CASRTGTGYDEQYF. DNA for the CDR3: TGTGCCAGCAGGACCGGGACAGGGTATGACGAGCAGTACTTC.

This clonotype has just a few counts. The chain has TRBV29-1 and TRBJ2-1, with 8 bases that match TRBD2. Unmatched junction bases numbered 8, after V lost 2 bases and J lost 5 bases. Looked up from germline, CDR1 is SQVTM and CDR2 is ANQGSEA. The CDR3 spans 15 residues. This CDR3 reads CSVELGLALNNEQFF. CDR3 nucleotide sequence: TGCAGCGTTGAACTAGGACTAGCCCTAAACAATGAGCAGTTCTTC.

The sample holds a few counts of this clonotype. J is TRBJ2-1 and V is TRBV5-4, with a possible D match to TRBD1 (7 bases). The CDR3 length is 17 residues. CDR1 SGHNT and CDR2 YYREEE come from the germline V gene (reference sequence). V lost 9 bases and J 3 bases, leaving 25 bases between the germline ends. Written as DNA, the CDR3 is TGTGCCACAGGAGGAGGAGGGACAGCGGGCTACTACAATGAGCAGTTCTTC. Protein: CATGGGGTAGYYNEQFF.

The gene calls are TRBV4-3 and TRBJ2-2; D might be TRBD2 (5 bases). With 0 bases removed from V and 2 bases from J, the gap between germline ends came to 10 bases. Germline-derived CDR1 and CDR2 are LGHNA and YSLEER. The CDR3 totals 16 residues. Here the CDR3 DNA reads TGCGCCAGCAGCCAAGATCCGAGGGCTAACACCGGGGAGCTGTTTTTT. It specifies CASSQDPRANTGELFF.

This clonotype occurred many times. This CDR3 is CASSQVLAGSTDTQYF. The CDR3, as DNA: TGCGCCAGCAGCCAAGTTCTAGCGGGGAGCACAGATACGCAGTATTTT. The genes are TRBV4-3 and TRBJ2-3, with 9 nucleotides matching TRBD2. The CDR3 loop spans 16 amino acids. V shed 1 base, J shed 0 bases, and the junction held 2 bases outside the gene matches. Germline V CDR1 and CDR2: LGHNA, YSLEER.

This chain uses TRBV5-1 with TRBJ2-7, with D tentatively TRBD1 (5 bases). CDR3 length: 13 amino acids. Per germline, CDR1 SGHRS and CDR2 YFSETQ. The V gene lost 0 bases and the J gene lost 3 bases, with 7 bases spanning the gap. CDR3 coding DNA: TGCGCCAGCAGCTTGGGGACATACTACGAGCAGTACTTC. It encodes CASSLGTYYEQYF.

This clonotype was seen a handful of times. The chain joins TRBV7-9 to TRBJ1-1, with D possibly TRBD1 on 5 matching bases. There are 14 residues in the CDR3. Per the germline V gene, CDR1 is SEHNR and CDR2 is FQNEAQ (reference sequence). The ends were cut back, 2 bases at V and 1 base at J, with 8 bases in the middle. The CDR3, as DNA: TGTGCCAGCAGCTTAACAGGAGAGAACACTGAAGCTTTCTTT. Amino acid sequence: CASSLTGENTEAFF. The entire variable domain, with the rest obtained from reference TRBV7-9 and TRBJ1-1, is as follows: DTGVSQNPRHKITKRGQNVTFRCDPISEHNRLYWYRQTLGQGPEFLTYFQNEAQLEKSRLLSDRFSAERPKGSFSTLEIQRTEQGDSAMYLCASSLTGENTEAFFGQGTRLTVV.

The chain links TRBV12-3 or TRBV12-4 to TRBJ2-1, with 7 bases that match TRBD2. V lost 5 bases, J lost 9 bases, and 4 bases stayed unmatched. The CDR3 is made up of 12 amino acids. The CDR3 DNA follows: TGTGCCAGCAGTCCCTCGGGGGGTGAGCAGTTCTTC. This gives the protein CASSPSGGEQFF.

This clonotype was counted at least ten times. The CDR3 DNA reads TGTGCCAGCAGCCCCCCTGGGGCAGCGTTAGCTTTCTTT. Amino acids: CASSPPGAALAFF. V gene TRBV7-9 combines with J gene TRBJ1-1, with a tentative D call TRBD1 (5 bases). The CDR3 extends over 13 amino acids. Germline V gene data show CDR1 as SEHNR and CDR2 as FQNEAQ (reference sequence). V was trimmed by 5 bases and J by 10 bases, leaving 17 bases between them.

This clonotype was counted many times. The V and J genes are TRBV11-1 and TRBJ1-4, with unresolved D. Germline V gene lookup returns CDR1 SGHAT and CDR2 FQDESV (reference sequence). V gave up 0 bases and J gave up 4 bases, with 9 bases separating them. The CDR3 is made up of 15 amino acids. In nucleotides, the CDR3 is TGTGCCAGCAGCTTAGCCGACGGGATTAATGAAAAACTGTTTTTT. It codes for CASSLADGINEKLFF.

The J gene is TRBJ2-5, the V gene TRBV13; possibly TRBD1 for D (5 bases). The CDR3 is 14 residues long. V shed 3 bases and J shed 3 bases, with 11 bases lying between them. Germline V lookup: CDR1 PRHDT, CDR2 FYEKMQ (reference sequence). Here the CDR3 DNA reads TGTGCCAGCAGCTTGGGTAGGGGAAAAGAGACCCAGTACTTC. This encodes CASSLGRGKETQYF.

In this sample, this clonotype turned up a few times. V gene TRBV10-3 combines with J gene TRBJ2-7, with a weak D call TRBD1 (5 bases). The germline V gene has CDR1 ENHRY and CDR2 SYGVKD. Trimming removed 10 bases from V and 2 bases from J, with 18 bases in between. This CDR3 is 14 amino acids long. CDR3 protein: CATIDSTYTYEQYF. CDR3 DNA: TGTGCCACCATAGACAGCACTTATACCTACGAGCAGTACTTC.

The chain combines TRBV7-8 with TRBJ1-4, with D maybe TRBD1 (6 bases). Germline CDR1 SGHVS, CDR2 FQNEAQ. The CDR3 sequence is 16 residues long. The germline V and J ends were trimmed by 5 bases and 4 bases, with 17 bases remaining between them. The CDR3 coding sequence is TGTGCCAGCAGCCCCAACCCGGACAGCTATAATGAAAAACTGTTTTTT. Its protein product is CASSPNPDSYNEKLFF. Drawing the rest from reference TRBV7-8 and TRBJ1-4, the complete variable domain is GAGVSQSPRYKVAKRGQDVALRCDPISGHVSLFWYQQALGQGPEFLTYFQNEAQLDKSGLPSDRFFAERPEGSVSTLKIQRTQQEDSAVYLCASSPNPDSYNEKLFFGSGTQLSVL.

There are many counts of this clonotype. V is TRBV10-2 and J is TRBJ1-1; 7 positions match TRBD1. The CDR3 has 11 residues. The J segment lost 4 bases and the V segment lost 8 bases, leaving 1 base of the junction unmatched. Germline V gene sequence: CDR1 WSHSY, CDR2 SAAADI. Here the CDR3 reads CASGTVTEAFF. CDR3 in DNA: TGCGCCAGCGGGACAGTCACTGAAGCTTTCTTT.

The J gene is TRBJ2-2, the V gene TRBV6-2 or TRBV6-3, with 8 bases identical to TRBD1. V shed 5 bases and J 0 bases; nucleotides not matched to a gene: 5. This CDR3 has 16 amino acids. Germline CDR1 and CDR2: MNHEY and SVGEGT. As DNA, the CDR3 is TGTGCCAGCAGTACACCGGGACAGGCGAACACCGGGGAGCTGTTTTTT. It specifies CASSTPGQANTGELFF.

As DNA, the CDR3 is TGTGCCAGCAGCTTAGGACCCCGGACTAGCGGGACAAGGGTGGGCACAGATACGCAGTATTTT. As protein: CASSLGPRTSGTRVGTDTQYF. The chain recombines TRBV11-2 with TRBJ2-3, with 12 bases identical to TRBD2. With 1 base clipped from V and 1 base from J, the junction kept 15 bases outside the gene matches. Germline V gene data show CDR1 as SGHAT and CDR2 as FQNNGV. CDR3 length equals 21 residues.

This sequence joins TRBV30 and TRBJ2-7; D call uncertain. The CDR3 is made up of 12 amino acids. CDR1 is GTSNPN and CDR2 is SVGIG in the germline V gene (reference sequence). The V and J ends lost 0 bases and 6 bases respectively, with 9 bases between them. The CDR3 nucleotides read TGTGCCTGGAGTGTACGGGCTGGCGAGCAGTACTTC. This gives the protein CAWSVRAGEQYF.

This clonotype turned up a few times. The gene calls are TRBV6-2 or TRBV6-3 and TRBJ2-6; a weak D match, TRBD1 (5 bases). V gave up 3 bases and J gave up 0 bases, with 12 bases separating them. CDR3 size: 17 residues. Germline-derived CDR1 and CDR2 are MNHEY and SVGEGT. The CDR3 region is CASSYTQGSSGANVLTF. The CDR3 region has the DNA TGTGCCAGCAGTTATACCCAGGGCAGCTCTGGGGCCAACGTCCTGACTTTC.

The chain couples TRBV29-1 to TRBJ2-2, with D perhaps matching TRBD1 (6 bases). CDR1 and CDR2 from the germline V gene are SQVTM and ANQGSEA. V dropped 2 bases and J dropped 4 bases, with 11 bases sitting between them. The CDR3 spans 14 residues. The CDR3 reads CSVELQGFTGELFF. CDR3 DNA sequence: TGCAGCGTTGAACTCCAGGGGTTCACCGGGGAGCTGTTTTTT.

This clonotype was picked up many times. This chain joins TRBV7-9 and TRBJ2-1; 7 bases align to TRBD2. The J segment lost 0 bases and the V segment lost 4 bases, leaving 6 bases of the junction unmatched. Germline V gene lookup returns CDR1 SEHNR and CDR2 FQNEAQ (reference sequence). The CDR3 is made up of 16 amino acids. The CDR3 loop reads CASSSETSTSYNEQFF. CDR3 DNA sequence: TGTGCCAGCAGCTCAGAGACTAGCACCTCCTACAATGAGCAGTTCTTC. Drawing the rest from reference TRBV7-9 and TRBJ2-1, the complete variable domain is DTGVSQNPRHKITKRGQNVTFRCDPISEHNRLYWYRQTLGQGPEFLTYFQNEAQLEKSRLLSDRFSAERPKGSFSTLEIQRTEQGDSAMYLCASSSETSTSYNEQFFGPGTRLTVL.

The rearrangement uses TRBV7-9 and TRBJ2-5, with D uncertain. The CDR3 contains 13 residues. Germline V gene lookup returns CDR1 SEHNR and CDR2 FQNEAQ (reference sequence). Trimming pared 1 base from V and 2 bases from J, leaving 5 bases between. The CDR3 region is CASSLVRQETQYF. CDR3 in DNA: TGTGCCAGCAGCTTAGTACGGCAAGAGACCCAGTACTTC.

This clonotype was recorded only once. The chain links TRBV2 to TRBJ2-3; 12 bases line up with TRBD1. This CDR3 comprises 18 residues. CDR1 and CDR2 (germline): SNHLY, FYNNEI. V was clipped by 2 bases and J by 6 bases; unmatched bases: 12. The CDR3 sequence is CASSELGPGTGGKDTQYF. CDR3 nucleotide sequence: TGTGCCAGCAGTGAACTAGGGCCGGGGACAGGGGGCAAGGATACGCAGTATTTT.

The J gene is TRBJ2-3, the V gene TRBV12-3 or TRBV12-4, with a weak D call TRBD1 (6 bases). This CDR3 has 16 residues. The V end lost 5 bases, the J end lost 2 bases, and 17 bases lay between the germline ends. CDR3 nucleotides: TGTGCCAGCAGTGGTGAGGGACACCCCACCACAGATACGCAGTATTTT. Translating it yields CASSGEGHPTTDTQYF.

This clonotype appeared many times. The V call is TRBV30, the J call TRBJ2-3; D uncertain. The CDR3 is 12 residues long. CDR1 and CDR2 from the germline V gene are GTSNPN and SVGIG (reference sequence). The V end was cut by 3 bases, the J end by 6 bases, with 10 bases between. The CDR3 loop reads CAWRAHGDTQYF. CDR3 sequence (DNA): TGTGCCTGGAGAGCCCACGGGGATACGCAGTATTTT.

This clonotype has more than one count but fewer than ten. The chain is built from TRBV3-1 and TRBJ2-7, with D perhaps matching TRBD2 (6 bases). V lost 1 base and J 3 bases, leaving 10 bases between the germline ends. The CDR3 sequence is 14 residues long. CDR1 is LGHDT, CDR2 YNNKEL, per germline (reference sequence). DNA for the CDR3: TGTGCCAGCAGCCAAGGGACCGGGGGCTACGAGCAGTACTTC. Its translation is CASSQGTGGYEQYF.

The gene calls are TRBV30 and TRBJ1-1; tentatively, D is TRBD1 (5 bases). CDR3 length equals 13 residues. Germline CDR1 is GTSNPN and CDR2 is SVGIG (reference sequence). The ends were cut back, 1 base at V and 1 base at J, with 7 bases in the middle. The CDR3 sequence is CAWSARGNTEAFF. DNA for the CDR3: TGTGCCTGGAGTGCAAGGGGGAACACTGAAGCTTTCTTT.